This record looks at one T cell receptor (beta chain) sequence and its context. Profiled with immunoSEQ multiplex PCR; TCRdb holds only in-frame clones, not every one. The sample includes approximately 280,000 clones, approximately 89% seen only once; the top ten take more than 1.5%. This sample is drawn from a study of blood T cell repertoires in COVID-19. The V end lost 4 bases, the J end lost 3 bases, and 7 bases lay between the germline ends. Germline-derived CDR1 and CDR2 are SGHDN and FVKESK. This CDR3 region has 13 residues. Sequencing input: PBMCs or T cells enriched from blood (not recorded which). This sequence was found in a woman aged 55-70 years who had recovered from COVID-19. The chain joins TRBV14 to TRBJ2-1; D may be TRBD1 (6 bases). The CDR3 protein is CASSRDIYNEQFF. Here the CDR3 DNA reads TGTGCCAGCAGCCGGGACATCTACAATGAGCAGTTCTTC.